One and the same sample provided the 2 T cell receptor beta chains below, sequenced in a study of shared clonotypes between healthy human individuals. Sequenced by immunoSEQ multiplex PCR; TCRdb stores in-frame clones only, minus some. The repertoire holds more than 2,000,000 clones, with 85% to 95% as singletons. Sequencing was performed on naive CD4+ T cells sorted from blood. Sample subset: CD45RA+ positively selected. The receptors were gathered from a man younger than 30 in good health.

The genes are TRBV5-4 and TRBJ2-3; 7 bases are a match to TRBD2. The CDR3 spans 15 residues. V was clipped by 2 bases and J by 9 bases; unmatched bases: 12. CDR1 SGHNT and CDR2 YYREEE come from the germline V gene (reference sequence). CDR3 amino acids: CASSFGSVAGETQYF. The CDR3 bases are TGTGCCAGCAGCTTTGGGTCGGTTGCGGGGGAGACGCAGTATTTT.

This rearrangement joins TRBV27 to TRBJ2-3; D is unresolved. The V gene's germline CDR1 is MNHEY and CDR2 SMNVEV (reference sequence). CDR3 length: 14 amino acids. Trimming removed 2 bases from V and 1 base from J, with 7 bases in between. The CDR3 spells CASSLKVRTDTQYF. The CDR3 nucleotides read TGTGCCAGCAGTTTAAAGGTTCGCACAGATACGCAGTATTTT.